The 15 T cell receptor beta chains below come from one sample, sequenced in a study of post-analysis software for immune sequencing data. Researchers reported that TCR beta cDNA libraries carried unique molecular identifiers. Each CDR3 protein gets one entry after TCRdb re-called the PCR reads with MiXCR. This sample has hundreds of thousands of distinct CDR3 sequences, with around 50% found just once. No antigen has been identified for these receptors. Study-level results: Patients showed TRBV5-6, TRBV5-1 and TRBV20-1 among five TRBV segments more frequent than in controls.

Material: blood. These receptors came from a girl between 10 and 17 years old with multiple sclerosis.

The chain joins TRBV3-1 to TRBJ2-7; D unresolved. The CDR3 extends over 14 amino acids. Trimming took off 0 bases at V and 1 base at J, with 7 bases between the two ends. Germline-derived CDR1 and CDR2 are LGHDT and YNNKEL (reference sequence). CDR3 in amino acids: CASSQDWKSYEQYF. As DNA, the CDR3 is TGTGCCAGCAGCCAAGATTGGAAATCCTACGAGCAGTACTTC.

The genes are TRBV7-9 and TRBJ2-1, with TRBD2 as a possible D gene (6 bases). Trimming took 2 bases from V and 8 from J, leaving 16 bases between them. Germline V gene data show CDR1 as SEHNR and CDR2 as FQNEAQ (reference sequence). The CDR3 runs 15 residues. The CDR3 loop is CASSLKGKTRDEQFF. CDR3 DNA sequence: TGTGCCAGCAGCTTAAAAGGGAAGACTAGGGATGAGCAGTTCTTC.

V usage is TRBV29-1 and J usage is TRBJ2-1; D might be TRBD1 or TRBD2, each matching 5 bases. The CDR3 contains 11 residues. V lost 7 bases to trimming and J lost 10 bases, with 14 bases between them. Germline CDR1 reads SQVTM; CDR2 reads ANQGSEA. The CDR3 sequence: CSALGGWEQFF. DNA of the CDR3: TGCAGCGCTCTTGGGGGATGGGAGCAGTTCTTC.

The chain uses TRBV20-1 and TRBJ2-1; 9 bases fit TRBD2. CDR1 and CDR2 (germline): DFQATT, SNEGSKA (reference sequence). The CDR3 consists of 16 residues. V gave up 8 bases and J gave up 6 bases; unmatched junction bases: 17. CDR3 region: CSLLGSVALAGNEQFF. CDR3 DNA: TGCAGTCTGCTAGGGTCGGTGGCACTAGCGGGCAATGAGCAGTTCTTC.

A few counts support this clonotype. CDR3 sequence (DNA): TGTGCCAGCAGCCAAGCTAGCGGGGCTACCTACGAGCAGTACTTC. Its translation is CASSQASGATYEQYF. V and J are TRBV3-1 and TRBJ2-7, with TRBD2 matching 9 bases. The CDR3 covers 15 residues. CDR1 and CDR2 (germline): LGHDT, YNNKEL (reference sequence). With 1 base clipped from V and 2 bases from J, the junction kept 3 bases outside the gene matches.

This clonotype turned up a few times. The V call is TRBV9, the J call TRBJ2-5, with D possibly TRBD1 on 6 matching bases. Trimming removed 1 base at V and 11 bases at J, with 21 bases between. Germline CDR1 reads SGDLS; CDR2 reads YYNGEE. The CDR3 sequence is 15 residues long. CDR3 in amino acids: CASSVTFDRMGEQYF. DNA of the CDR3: TGTGCCAGCAGCGTAACATTCGACAGGATGGGAGAGCAGTACTTC.

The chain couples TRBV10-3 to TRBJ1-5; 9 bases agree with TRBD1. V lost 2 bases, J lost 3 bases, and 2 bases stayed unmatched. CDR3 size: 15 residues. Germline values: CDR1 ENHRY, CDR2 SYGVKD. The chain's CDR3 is CAISEGQGNNQPQHF. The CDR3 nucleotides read TGTGCCATCAGTGAGGGACAGGGGAACAATCAGCCCCAGCATTTT.

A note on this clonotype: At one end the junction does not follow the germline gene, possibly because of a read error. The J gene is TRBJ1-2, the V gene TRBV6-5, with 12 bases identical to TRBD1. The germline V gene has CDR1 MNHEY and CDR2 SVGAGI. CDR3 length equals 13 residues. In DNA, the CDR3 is TGTGCCAGCACTTACGGGACAGGGGGCGGCTACACCTTC. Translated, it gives CASTYGTGGGYTF.

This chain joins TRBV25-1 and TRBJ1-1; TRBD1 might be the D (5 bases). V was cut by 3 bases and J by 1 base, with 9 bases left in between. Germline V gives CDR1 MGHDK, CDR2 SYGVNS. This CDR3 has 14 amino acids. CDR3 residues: CASSDPQGNTEAFF. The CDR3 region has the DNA TGTGCCAGCAGTGATCCTCAGGGGAACACTGAAGCTTTCTTT.

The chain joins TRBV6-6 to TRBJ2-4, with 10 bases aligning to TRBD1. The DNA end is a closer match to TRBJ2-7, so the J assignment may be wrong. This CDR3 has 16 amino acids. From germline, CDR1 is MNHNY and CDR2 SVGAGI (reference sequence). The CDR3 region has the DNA TGTGCCAGCAGTTACGAGGGTCGACAGGGGGCTTACGAGCAGTACTTC. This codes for CASSYEGRQGAYEQYF.

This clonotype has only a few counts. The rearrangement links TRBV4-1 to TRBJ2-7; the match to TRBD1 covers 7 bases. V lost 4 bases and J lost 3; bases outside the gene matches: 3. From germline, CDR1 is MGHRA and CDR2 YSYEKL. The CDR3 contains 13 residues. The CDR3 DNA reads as TGCGCCAGCAGCCGGGGACAGTACTACGAGCAGTACTTC. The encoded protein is CASSRGQYYEQYF.

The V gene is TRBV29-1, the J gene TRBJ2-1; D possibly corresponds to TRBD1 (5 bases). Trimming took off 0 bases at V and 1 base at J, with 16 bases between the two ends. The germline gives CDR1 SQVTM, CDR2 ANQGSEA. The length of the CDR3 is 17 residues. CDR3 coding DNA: TGCAGCGTTGAAGATCGGGTTTGGGCAGGGTCCTACAATGAGCAGTTCTTC. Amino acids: CSVEDRVWAGSYNEQFF.

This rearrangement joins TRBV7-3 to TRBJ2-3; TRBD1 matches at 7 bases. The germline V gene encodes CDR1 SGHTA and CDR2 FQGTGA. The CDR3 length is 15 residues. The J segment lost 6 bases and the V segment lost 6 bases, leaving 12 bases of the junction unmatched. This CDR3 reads CASSDPGQTLDTQYF. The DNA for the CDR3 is TGTGCCAGCAGTGACCCGGGACAGACTTTGGATACGCAGTATTTT.

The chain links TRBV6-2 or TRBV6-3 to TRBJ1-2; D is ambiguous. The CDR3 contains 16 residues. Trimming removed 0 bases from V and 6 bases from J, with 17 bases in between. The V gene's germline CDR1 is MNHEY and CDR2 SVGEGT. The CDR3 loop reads CASSYSVSGQAHGYTF. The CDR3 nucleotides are TGTGCCAGCAGTTACTCGGTCAGCGGGCAGGCGCATGGCTACACCTTC.

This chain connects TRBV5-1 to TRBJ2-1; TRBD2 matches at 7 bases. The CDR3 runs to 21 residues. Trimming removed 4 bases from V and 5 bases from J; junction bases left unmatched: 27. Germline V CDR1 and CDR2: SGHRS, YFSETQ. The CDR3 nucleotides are TGCGCCAGCAGCCCCCCTGAATACCCTACGACCTTTAGCGGACTAGACAATGAGCAGTTCTTC. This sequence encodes CASSPPEYPTTFSGLDNEQFF.